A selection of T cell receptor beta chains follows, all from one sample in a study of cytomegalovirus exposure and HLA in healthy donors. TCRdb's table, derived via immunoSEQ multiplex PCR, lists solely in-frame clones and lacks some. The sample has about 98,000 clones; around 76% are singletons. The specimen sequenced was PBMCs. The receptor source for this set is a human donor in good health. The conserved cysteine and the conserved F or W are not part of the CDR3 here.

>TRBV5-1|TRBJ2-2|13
ASSLGQINTGELF
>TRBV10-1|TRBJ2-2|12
ASSLWMTAGELF
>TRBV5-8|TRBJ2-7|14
ASSLSPGQGAREQY
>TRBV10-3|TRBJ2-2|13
AISETGGTPGELF
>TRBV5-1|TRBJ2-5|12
ASSPRTIQETQY
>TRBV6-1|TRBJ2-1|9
ASSEFGEQF
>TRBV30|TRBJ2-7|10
AFKGPRYEQY
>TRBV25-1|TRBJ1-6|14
ASSDEGAGVGSPLH
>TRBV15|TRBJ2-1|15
ATSRHTGTSGVDEQF
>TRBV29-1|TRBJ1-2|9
SVQENKDGI
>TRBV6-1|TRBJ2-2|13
ASRPGDLSTGELF
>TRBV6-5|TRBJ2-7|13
ASSYPPQMAYEQY
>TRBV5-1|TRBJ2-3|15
ASSSRDRTSGLDTQY
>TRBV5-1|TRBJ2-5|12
ASSPSGMGKTQY
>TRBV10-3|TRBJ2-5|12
AIAAGEAWETQY
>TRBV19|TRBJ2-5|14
ASSPNPPGVGREQY
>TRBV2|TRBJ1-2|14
ASSFKQTGLSYGYT
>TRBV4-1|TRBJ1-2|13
ASSQGGGFNYGYT
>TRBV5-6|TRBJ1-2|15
ASRQYHTTGPSYGYT
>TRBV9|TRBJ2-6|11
ASRETGANVLT
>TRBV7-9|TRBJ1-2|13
ASSLVPQADYGYT
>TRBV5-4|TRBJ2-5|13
ASSRLAGGFQTQY
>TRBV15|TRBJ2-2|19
ATSTYLYNALGRTNTGELF